The 19 T cell receptor beta chains listed next were all sequenced from one sample in a study of shared clonotypes between healthy human individuals. The protocol was immunoSEQ multiplex PCR, while the TCRdb copy is restricted to in-frame clones and leaves out a portion. The repertoire holds 2 million to 3 million clones, approximately 93% seen once, with 0.36% in the top ten. The specimen sequenced was naive CD4+ T cells from PBMCs. Subset specified: CD45RA+ positively selected. These receptors all stem from a man aged 18 to 30 in good health. Some clones in this sample may be carry-over from other donors' samples.

This clone was observed a single time. CDR3 coding DNA: TGTGCCACCCAGCCACCGGGGGGCGGTTACAATGAGCAGTTCTTC. Its translation is CATQPPGGGYNEQFF. The chain recombines TRBV6-6 with TRBJ2-1; a weak D match, TRBD2 (7 bases). The V end lost 10 bases, the J end lost 4 bases, and 20 bases lay between the germline ends. CDR1 and CDR2 from the germline V gene are MNHNY and SVGAGI (reference sequence). The CDR3 spans 15 residues.

The DNA of the CDR3 is TGTGCCAGCAGCGCGAGACAGGGGCCTACTGAAGCTTTCTTT. Encoded protein: CASSARQGPTEAFF. This chain joins TRBV9 and TRBJ1-1; the match to TRBD1 covers 8 bases. Trimming removed 3 bases from V and 5 bases from J; junction bases left unmatched: 6. CDR1 and CDR2 (germline): SGDLS, YYNGEE. This CDR3 spans 14 amino acids.

This clone has a single count. V usage is TRBV28 and J usage is TRBJ2-7; TRBD2 matches 12 bases. Trimming took 5 bases from V and 1 from J; bases not matched to a gene: 9. Germline CDR1 is MDHEN and CDR2 is SYDVKM. The CDR3 covers 17 residues. CDR3 amino acids: CASSGLAGTGRSYEQYF. For the CDR3, the DNA is TGTGCCAGCAGTGGACTAGCGGGAACTGGGAGGTCCTACGAGCAGTACTTC. Supplemented by reference TRBV28 and TRBJ2-7, the full variable domain reads DVKVTQSSRYLVKRTGEKVFLECVQDMDHENMFWYRQDPGLGLRLIYFSYDVKMKEKGDIPEGYSVSREKKERFSLILESASTNQTSMYLCASSGLAGTGRSYEQYFGPGTRLTVT.

The V and J genes are TRBV28 and TRBJ2-3, with D possibly matching TRBD1 (5 bases). The CDR3 runs to 13 residues. The V gene lost 3 bases and the J gene lost 8 bases, with 12 bases spanning the gap. Germline values: CDR1 MDHEN, CDR2 SYDVKM. The CDR3 sequence is CASSFVGVGTQYF. In DNA, the CDR3 is TGTGCCAGCAGTTTCGTAGGGGTCGGTACGCAGTATTTT.

This CDR3 is CASSLSGGAALEQFF. In DNA, the CDR3 is TGTGCCAGCAGTTTATCCGGCGGGGCAGCTCTTGAGCAGTTCTTC. The rearrangement joins TRBV28 to TRBJ2-1; maybe TRBD2 (6 bases). This CDR3 is built from 15 residues. V lost 1 base, J lost 9 bases, and 16 bases lay in between. Germline CDR1 and CDR2: MDHEN and SYDVKM.

This chain uses TRBV6-5 with TRBJ1-5, with 7 bases identical to TRBD1. CDR3 length: 14 amino acids. V shed 5 bases and J 5 bases; nucleotides not matched to a gene: 6. Germline CDR1 MNHEY, CDR2 SVGAGI. Written as DNA, the CDR3 is TGTGCCAGCAGTACGACAGGGTTTGATCAGCCCCAGCATTTT. Amino acid sequence: CASSTTGFDQPQHF.

On this clone itself: In the same sample, other DNA sequences code for this CDR3. The genes are TRBV11-2 and TRBJ2-7; 7 nucleotides line up with TRBD2. V gave up 5 bases and J gave up 0 bases; unmatched junction bases: 1. This CDR3 spans 13 amino acids. Germline V lookup: CDR1 SGHAT, CDR2 FQNNGV. CDR3 in DNA: TGTGCCAGCAGCCCGGGGGGCTCCTACGAGCAGTACTTC. As protein: CASSPGGSYEQYF.

V and J are TRBV15 and TRBJ2-3; D possibly corresponds to TRBD1 (6 bases). Trimming removed 1 base from V and 2 bases from J, with 10 bases in between. The CDR3 is 15 residues long. Germline V gene data show CDR1 as LNHNV and CDR2 as YYDKDF (reference sequence). The CDR3 region is CATSRATGPTDTQYF. CDR3 nucleotide sequence: TGTGCCACCAGCAGAGCGACAGGTCCCACAGATACGCAGTATTTT.

The rearrangement links TRBV10-3 to TRBJ2-1; 8 bases match TRBD2. CDR3 length equals 17 residues. V shed 6 bases and J 1 base; nucleotides not matched to a gene: 11. Germline values: CDR1 ENHRY, CDR2 SYGVKD. The CDR3 coding sequence is TGTGCCATCAGCCGGGGGCTAGCGGGCTCTTCCTACAATGAGCAGTTCTTC. This sequence encodes CAISRGLAGSSYNEQFF.

This chain joins TRBV19 and TRBJ1-2, with 9 bases that match TRBD1. This CDR3 contains 13 residues. Germline V gives CDR1 LNHDA, CDR2 SQIVND (reference sequence). The trim removed 6 bases at V and 2 bases at J, leaving 1 base unmatched. CDR3 region: CASSGQGNYGYTF. The DNA for the CDR3 is TGTGCCAGTAGCGGACAGGGGAACTATGGCTACACCTTC.

As concerns this clone: Sequence at one end of the junction differs from germline and may be a read error. The chain combines TRBV20-1 with TRBJ2-5, with TRBD2 identical over 8 bases. Germline V gene data show CDR1 as DFQATT and CDR2 as SNEGSKA (reference sequence). This CDR3 region has 11 residues. The CDR3 loop is CSAIAGGRGNF. CDR3 in DNA: TGCAGTGCTATTGCGGGAGGCCGTGGGAACTTC.

The chain joins TRBV5-6 to TRBJ1-1; D is possibly TRBD1 (6 bases). Trimming left V 2 bases short and J 4 bases short, with 9 bases between. CDR3 length: 13 residues. The germline V gene has CDR1 SGHDT and CDR2 YYEEEE. CDR3 amino acids: CASSFWTATEAFF. DNA of the CDR3: TGTGCCAGCAGCTTCTGGACAGCCACTGAAGCTTTCTTT. Using reference TRBV5-6 and TRBJ1-1 for the parts outside the CDR3, the full variable domain is DAGVTQSPTHLIKTRGQQVTLRCSPKSGHDTVSWYQQALGQGPQFIFQYYEEEERQRGNFPDRFSGHQFPNYSSELNVNALLLGDSALYLCASSFWTATEAFFGQGTRLTVV.

CDR3 DNA sequence: TGTGCCAGCAGCCCGAGGGGCAAAAACATTCAGTACTTC. Translating it yields CASSPRGKNIQYF. The V call is TRBV5-8, the J call TRBJ2-4, with D perhaps matching TRBD1 or TRBD2 (5 bases each). Germline CDR1 and CDR2: SGHTS and YDEGEE. The CDR3 runs 13 residues. V was trimmed by 4 bases and J by 3 bases, leaving 8 bases between them.

This sequence joins TRBV6-9 and TRBJ2-7; D not resolved. Germline V gene lookup returns CDR1 MNHGY and CDR2 SVAAGI. The CDR3 sequence is 11 residues long. The V gene lost 6 bases and the J gene lost 2 bases, with 5 bases spanning the gap. CDR3 in DNA: TGTGCCAGCAGGAAGACCTACGAGCAGTACTTC. Its protein product is CASRKTYEQYF.

The J gene is TRBJ1-2, the V gene TRBV4-2; a weak D match, TRBD1 (6 bases). This CDR3 contains 15 residues. Per the germline V gene, CDR1 is LGHNA and CDR2 is YNFKEQ. V lost 0 bases and J 6 bases, leaving 14 bases between the germline ends. In nucleotides, the CDR3 is TGTGCCAGCAGCCAAGATCCGACAGGAGAACATGGCTACACCTTC. This sequence encodes CASSQDPTGEHGYTF.

This clone was picked up a small number of times. One junction end disagrees with the germline gene, perhaps due to a read error. The chain uses TRBV2 and TRBJ1-4, with TRBD1 identical over 9 bases. This CDR3 is 11 amino acids long. Germline assignment: CDR1 SNHLY and CDR2 FYNNEI. CDR3 sequence reads: CASSTGQGQGF. The CDR3, as DNA: TGTGCCAGCAGTACTGGACAGGGGCAGGGCTTT.

This chain uses TRBV6-5 with TRBJ1-5, with a weak D call TRBD1 (5 bases). V was pared by 3 bases and J by 7 bases, with 10 bases between. Germline V CDR1 and CDR2: MNHEY, SVGAGI. This CDR3 is built from 13 residues. In DNA, the CDR3 is TGTGCCAGCAGTTATCGCAGGGCGCAGCCCCAGCATTTT. Protein: CASSYRRAQPQHF.

As regards this clone: At the DNA level, this CDR3 is encoded by other sequences in the same sample as well. This chain links TRBV9 with TRBJ2-1, with 10 nucleotides matching TRBD2. The length of the CDR3 is 15 residues. Germline-derived CDR1 and CDR2 are SGDLS and YYNGEE. V was clipped by 2 bases and J by 3 bases; unmatched bases: 2. The CDR3 DNA reads as TGTGCCAGCAGCGTCAGGACTAGCGGCTACAATGAGCAGTTCTTC. Translation: CASSVRTSGYNEQFF.

This clone showed up just once. This sequence joins TRBV5-5 and TRBJ1-2; TRBD1 matches at 11 bases. Germline CDR1 and CDR2: SGHKS and YYEKEE (reference sequence). Losses at the gene ends were 5 bases for V and 7 bases for J; bases not matched to a gene: 7. The CDR3 has 14 residues. The CDR3 spells CASRAPGTGGGYTF. CDR3 coding DNA: TGTGCCAGCAGAGCGCCCGGGACAGGGGGTGGCTACACCTTC.